This paragraph covers one T cell receptor (beta chain) sequence. Repertoires were generated with immunoSEQ multiplex PCR, while TCRdb's copy carries only in-frame clones and drops some. The table includes 200,000 or so clones, about 86% detected once. The source of the sample is a study of blood T cell repertoires in COVID-19. Study details: Sites across the United States, Italy and Spain contributed samples from acute and convalescent COVID-19.

Germline V CDR1 and CDR2: MGHRA, YSYEKL. The CDR3 is 14 residues long. V was cut by 1 base and J by 8 bases, with 9 bases left in between. This sequence joins TRBV4-1 and TRBJ1-6; D not resolved. The sample taken for sequencing was peripheral blood. This clonotype was obtained from a woman aged 55 to 70 with acute or convalescent COVID-19. CDR3 sequence: CASSQGDIYSPLHF. Written as DNA, the CDR3 is TGCGCCAGCAGCCAAGGAGACATTTATTCACCCCTCCACTTT.